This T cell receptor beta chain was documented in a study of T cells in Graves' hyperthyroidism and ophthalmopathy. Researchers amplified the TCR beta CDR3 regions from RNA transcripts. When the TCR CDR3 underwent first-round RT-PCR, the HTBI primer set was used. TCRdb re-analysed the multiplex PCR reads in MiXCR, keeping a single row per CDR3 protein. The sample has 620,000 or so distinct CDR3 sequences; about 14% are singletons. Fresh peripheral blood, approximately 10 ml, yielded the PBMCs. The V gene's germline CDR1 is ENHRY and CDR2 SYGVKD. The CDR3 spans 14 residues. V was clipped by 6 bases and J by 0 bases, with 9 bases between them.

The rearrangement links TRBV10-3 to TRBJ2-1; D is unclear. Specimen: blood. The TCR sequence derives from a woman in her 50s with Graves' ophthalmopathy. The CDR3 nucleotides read TGTGCCATCAGAAGCTACAGCTCCTACAATGAGCAGTTCTTC. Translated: CAIRSYSSYNEQFF.